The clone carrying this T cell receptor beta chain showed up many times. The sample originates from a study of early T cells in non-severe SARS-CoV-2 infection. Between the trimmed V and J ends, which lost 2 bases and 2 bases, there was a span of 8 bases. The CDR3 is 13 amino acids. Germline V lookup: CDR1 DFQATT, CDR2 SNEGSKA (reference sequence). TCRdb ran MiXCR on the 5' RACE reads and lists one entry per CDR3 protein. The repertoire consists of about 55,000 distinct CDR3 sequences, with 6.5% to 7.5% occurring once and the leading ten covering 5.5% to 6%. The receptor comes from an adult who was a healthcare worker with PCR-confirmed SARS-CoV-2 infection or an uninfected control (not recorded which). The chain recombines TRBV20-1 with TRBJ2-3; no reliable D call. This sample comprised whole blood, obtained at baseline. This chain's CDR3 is CSARTEFTDTQYF. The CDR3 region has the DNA TGCAGTGCTAGAACGGAATTCACAGATACGCAGTATTTT.